This T cell receptor beta chain emerged from a study of T cell changes during pregnancy in multiple sclerosis. CDR1 is MRHNA, CDR2 SNTAGT, per germline. There are 13 residues in the CDR3. The ends were cut back, 2 bases at V and 8 bases at J, with 10 bases in the middle. Sequenced by immunoSEQ multiplex PCR; TCRdb stores in-frame clones only, minus some. The sample consists of about 34,000 clones, roughly 89% of them appearing once. The material sequenced was CD8+ T cells from peripheral blood mononuclear cells, taken in the third trimester of pregnancy. This receptor was taken from a female donor with multiple sclerosis, enrolled in a pregnancy study. This chain uses TRBV6-4 with TRBJ2-1, with TRBD2 as a possible D gene (6 bases). The CDR3 here is CASSDVGSHEQFF. The CDR3 bases are TGTGCCAGCAGTGACGTCGGGAGCCATGAGCAGTTCTTC.